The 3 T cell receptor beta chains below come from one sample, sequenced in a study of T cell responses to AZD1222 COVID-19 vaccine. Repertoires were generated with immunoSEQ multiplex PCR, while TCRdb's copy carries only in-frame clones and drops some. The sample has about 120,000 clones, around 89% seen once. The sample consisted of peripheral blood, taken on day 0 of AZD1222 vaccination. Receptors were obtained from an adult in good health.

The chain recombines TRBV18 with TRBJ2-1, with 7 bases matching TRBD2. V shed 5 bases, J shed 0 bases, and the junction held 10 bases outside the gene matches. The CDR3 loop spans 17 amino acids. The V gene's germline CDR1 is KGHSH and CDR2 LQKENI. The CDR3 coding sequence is TGTGCCAGCTCAGGACCTAGGGGCGGGAGCTCCTACAATGAGCAGTTCTTC. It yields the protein CASSGPRGGSSYNEQFF.

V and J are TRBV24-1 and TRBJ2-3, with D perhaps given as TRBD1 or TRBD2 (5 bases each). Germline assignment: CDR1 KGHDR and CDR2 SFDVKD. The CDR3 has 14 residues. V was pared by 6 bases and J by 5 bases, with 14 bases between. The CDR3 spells CATSSRGVVDTQYF. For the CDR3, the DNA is TGTGCCACCAGTAGCCGAGGGGTAGTAGATACGCAGTATTTT.

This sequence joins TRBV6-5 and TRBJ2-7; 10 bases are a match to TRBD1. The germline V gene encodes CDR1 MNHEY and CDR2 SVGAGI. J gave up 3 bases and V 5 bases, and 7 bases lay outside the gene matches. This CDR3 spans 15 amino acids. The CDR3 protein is CASSLSGTGDYEQYF. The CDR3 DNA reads TGTGCCAGCAGTCTCTCCGGGACAGGGGACTACGAGCAGTACTTC.